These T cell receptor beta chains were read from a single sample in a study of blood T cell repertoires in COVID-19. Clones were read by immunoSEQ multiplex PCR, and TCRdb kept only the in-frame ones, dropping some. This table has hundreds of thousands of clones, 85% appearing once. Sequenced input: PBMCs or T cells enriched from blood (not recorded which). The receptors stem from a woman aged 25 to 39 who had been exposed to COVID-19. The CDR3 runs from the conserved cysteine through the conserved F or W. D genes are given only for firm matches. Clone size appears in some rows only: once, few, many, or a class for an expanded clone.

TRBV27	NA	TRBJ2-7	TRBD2	TGTGCCAGCAGTTTCGGGGGGGGGTTTGGGTACGAGCAGTACTTC	CASSFGGGFGYEQYF
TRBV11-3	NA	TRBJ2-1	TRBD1	TGTGCCAGCAGCTTAGTAGGGACAGGGCTCTACAATGAGCAGTTCTTC	CASSLVGTGLYNEQFF
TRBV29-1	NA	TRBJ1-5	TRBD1	TGCAGCGTTGAATCGACAGGGAGTCAGCCCCAGCATTTT	CSVESTGSQPQHF
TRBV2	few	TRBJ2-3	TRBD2	TGTGCCAGCAGTGGACTAGCGGTGGGGACAGATACGCAGTATTTT	CASSGLAVGTDTQYF
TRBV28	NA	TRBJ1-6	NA	TGTGCCAGCAGTGAGGGTAGTAATTCACCCCTCCACTTT	CASSEGSNSPLHF
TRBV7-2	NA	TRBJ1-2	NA	TGTGCCAGCAGCTCCCCCCGGTCGAGGGATAGCTATGGCTACACCTTC	CASSSPRSRDSYGYTF
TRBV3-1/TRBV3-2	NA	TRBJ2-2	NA	TGTGCCAGCAGCCACCTGAACACCGGGGAGCTGTTTTTT	CASSHLNTGELFF
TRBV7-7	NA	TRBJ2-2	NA	TGTGCTAGCAGCCCCGACAGACATTACACCGGGGAGCTGTTTTTT	CASSPDRHYTGELFF
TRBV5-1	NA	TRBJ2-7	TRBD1	TGCGCCAGCAGCTTGGGAAGGGGGCATCTCTACGAGCAGTACTTC	CASSLGRGHLYEQYF
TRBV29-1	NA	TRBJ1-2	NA	TGCAGCGTTGAGCGAGCGAGCTATGGCTACACCTTC	CSVERASYGYTF
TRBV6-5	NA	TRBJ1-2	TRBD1	TGTGCCAGCAGACCTAGACAGGGCTATGGCTACACCTTC	CASRPRQGYGYTF
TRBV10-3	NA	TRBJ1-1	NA	TGTGCCATCAGAATACAGCTAGCGAACACTGAAGCTTTCTTT	CAIRIQLANTEAFF
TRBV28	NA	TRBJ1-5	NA	TGTGCCAGCAGTTTGGGGTCGGGGGGAAGCAATCAGCCCCAGCATTTT	CASSLGSGGSNQPQHF
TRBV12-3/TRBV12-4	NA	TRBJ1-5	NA	TGTGCCAGCAGTCCCTCATCCCGGACTCCCCAGCATTTT	CASSPSSRTPQHF
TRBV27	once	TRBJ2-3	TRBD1	TGTGCCAGCAGTCAGGGACAGGGGAGAGATACGCAGTATTTT	CASSQGQGRDTQYF
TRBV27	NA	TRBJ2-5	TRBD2	TGTGCCAGCAGTTTAGGTCCGGTAGGGCTAGCGGGCGGAGAACAAGAGACCCAGTACTTC	CASSLGPVGLAGGEQETQYF
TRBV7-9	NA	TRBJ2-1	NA	TGTGCCAGCAGCTTTATTGGCGCAGGGGACTACAATGAGCAGTTCTTC	CASSFIGAGDYNEQFF
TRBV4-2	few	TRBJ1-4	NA	TGTGCCAGCAGCCAGGGTGCCGGGGAGGATAATGAAAAACTGTTTTTT	CASSQGAGEDNEKLFF
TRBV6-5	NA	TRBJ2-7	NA	TGTGCCAGCACCATACAGGACTACGAGCAGTACTTC	CASTIQDYEQYF
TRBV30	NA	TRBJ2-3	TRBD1	TGTGCCTGGGGGACAGGGGGCGCCACAGATACGCAGTATTTT	CAWGTGGATDTQYF
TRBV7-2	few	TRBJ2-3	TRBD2	TGTGCCAGCAGCGACTCGCCTAGACTAGCCGGTGCAGATACGCAGTATTTT	CASSDSPRLAGADTQYF
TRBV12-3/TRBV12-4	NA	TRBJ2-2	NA	TGTGCCAGCAGTTTAAGGGGCACCGGGGAGCTGTTTTTT	CASSLRGTGELFF
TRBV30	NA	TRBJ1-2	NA	TGTGCCTGGAGTGTAGGACTCCTACTCTATGGCTACACCTTC	CAWSVGLLLYGYTF
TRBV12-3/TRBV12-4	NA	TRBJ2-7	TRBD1	TGTGCCAGCAGGGGAACAGGGGTCGACGAGCAGTACTTC	CASRGTGVDEQYF
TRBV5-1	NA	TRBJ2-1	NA	TGCGCCAGCAGCCCCACAGTTGTCATTTACAATGAGCAGTTCTTC	CASSPTVVIYNEQFF
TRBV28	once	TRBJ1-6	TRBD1	TGTGCCAGCAGTTTATTGGACAGGGCTATACCCCTCCACTTT	CASSLLDRAIPLHF
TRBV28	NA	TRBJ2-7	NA	TGTGCCAGCAGTTTATACGTTGCGGGGTATGGCGAGCAGTACTTC	CASSLYVAGYGEQYF
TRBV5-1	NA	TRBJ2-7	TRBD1	TGCGCCAGCAGTTACCGGACAGGGACTGACGAGCAGTACTTC	CASSYRTGTDEQYF
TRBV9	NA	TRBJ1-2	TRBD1	TGTGCCAGCAGCGTAGAGGGACAGGCTAACTATGGCTACACCTTC	CASSVEGQANYGYTF
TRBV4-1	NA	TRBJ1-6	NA	TGCGCCAGCAGCCAAGGAAACAGGGTAGAGGATTCACCCCTCCACTTT	CASSQGNRVEDSPLHF
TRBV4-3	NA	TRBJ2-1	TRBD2	TGCGCCAGCAGCCCTCAGACTAGCGGGGGGCTATCGAACAATGAGCAGTTCTTC	CASSPQTSGGLSNNEQFF
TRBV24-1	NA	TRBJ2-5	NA	TGTGCCACCAGTGGAGGCGGGGTGTTTCAGACCCAGTACTTC	CATSGGGVFQTQYF
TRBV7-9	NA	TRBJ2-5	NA	TGTGCCAGCAGCCCGGGGTCCCAAGAGACCCAGTACTTC	CASSPGSQETQYF
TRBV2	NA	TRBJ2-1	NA	TGTGCCAGCAAGGAGGGTTCGAATGAGCAGTTCTTC	CASKEGSNEQFF
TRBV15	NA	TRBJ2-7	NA	TGTGCCACCAGCGAAAGCCCCACGGTCGCCGAGCAGTACTTC	CATSESPTVAEQYF
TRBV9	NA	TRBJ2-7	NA	TGTGCCAGCAGCGCGGGACTGTCAACCTACGAGCAGTACTTC	CASSAGLSTYEQYF
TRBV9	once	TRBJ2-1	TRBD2	TGTGCCAGCAGCGTAGTGGCTAGCGGGAGGACCCCCAATGAGCAGTTCTTC	CASSVVASGRTPNEQFF
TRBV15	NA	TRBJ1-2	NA	TGTGCCACCAGCAGAGGGTCTTCAGATGGCTACACCTTC	CATSRGSSDGYTF
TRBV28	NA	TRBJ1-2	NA	TGTGCCAGCAGTACTTCAGGGGAGAGGAGCTATGGCTACACCTTC	CASSTSGERSYGYTF
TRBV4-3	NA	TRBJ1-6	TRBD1	TGCGCCAGCAGCCAAGCGAGACAGGGGGTGGGTTCACCCCTCCACTTT	CASSQARQGVGSPLHF
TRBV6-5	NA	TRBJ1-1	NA	TGTGCCACCCAGAGGGGGTCCCCTAACACTGAAGCTTTCTTT	CATQRGSPNTEAFF
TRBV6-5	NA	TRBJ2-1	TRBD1	TGTGCCAGCAGCCCCGGGACAGGGTCAGATGAGCAGTTCTTC	CASSPGTGSDEQFF
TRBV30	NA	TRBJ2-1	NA	TGTGCCTGGAGTCTAATCGGGACCCAGGGGGGCGAGCAGTTCTTC	CAWSLIGTQGGEQFF
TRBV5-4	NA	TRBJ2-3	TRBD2	TGTGCCAGCAGCGCTAGCGGGGGGGCGGCAGATACGCAGTATTTT	CASSASGGAADTQYF
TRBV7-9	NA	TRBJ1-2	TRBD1	TGTGCCAGCAGCTTACACAGGGGGCAGGACTATGGCTACACCTTC	CASSLHRGQDYGYTF
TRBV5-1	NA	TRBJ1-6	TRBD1	TGCGCCAGCAGCTTGGGAGACAGGGTTGGTTCACCCCTCCACTTT	CASSLGDRVGSPLHF